Listed here is a single T cell receptor (beta chain). Method: immunoSEQ multiplex PCR; TCRdb's copy keeps in-frame clones and lacks some. The sample gives 100,000 to 150,000 clones, less than 95% of which show up once; 4.4% is in the top ten. This sample is part of a study of T cell responses to AZD1222 COVID-19 vaccine. V lost 4 bases to trimming and J lost 5 bases, with 14 bases between them. The CDR3 extends over 14 amino acids. Germline V CDR1 and CDR2: LNHNV, YYDKDF (reference sequence). The sequence was collected from an adult in good health. The V and J genes are TRBV15 and TRBJ2-5; weak D call: TRBD2 (6 bases). The sequencing here drew on peripheral blood, taken on day 0 of MenACWY control vaccination. The DNA of the CDR3 is TGTGCCACCAGCACGGGACTCCTTCGGGAGACCCAGTACTTC. Translation: CATSTGLLRETQYF.